The T cell receptor beta chain under discussion was sequenced for a study of cytomegalovirus exposure and HLA in healthy donors. Study at large: Prior work identified roughly 120 million unique TCR beta sequences in some 180 million T cells. Study results and limitations: Likely technical artifact: a cluster of highly shared sequence variants. An apparent linkage of common viral pathogens to several of the most significant clusters emerged in a later analysis. The majority of CMV-associated TCR beta chains were reported as apparently HLA-restricted in a later analysis.

Primers: 60 Vbeta forward and 13 Jbeta reverse. The protocol was immunoSEQ multiplex PCR, while the TCRdb copy is restricted to in-frame clones and leaves out a portion. The sample contains 150,000 to 200,000 clones, over 75% of which appear only once. In regard to this clone: The antigen is undetermined.

CDR1 MNHEY and CDR2 SVGAGI come from the germline V gene. Trimming took 4 bases from V and 5 from J; bases not matched to a gene: 1. The CDR3 loop spans 12 amino acids. The V gene is TRBV6-5, the J gene TRBJ1-1; 7 bases are a match to TRBD1. Sequenced input: PBMCs. This TCR derives from a middle-aged man in good health and CMV-seropositive. The CDR3 reads CASSSTGTEAFF. The CDR3 nucleotides read TGTGCCAGCAGTTCGACAGGGACTGAAGCTTTCTTT.